These 24 T cell receptor beta chains were sequenced from one sample in a study of T cells expressing NK-cell markers. One entry per CDR3 protein, without DNA, is what TCRdb gives after re-calling the 5' RACE reads. This table lists roughly 420,000 distinct CDR3 sequences. The sequencing input was blood T cells: a sorted CD56 or NKG2C T cell subset, CD4+ or CD8+ T cells, or bulk PBMC T cells (not recorded which). The receptors were gathered from a woman aged 18 to 75 in good health.

The genes are TRBV19 and TRBJ1-5. The germline V gene encodes CDR1 LNHDA and CDR2 SQIVND (reference sequence). The CDR3 is made up of 13 amino acids. The CDR3 here is CASSIYPDQPQHF.

V usage is TRBV20-1 and J usage is TRBJ2-2; as DNA is missing, the TRBD1 call by TCRdb cannot be tested. This CDR3 is built from 13 residues. CDR1 DFQATT and CDR2 SNEGSKA come from the germline V gene (reference sequence). Here the CDR3 reads CSAPRTALGELFF.

The chain recombines TRBV10-1 with TRBJ2-3; no DNA is available, so the TRBD1 call from TCRdb remains unchecked. Germline values: CDR1 WNHNN, CDR2 SYGVQD (reference sequence). This CDR3 contains 13 residues. CDR3 loop: CASGRSGTDTQYF.

The genes are TRBV27 and TRBJ2-4; the TCRdb call, TRBD2, lacks DNA for checking. Germline V CDR1 and CDR2: MNHEY, SMNVEV (reference sequence). This CDR3 spans 15 amino acids. CDR3 sequence reads: CASSSSAIPGNIQYF.

The chain couples TRBV5-4 to TRBJ2-2; without DNA, the TCRdb call of TRBD1 cannot be checked. CDR1 SGHNT and CDR2 YYREEE come from the germline V gene (reference sequence). The CDR3 extends over 15 amino acids. The chain's CDR3 is CASSQPGPSTGELFF.

The V call is TRBV7-2, the J call TRBJ2-7; TCRdb designates TRBD1, a call that cannot be tested without DNA. The CDR3 is made up of 14 amino acids. Germline V lookup: CDR1 SGHTA, CDR2 FQGNSA. The CDR3 is CASSYRDRFNEQYF.

The chain is built from TRBV7-2 and TRBJ2-3; the TCRdb D gene call, TRBD2, has no DNA to confirm it. The CDR3 is 15 amino acids. Germline CDR1 and CDR2: SGHTA and FQGNSA. The CDR3 loop is CASSLASGSPDTQYF.

The gene calls are TRBV29-1 and TRBJ1-2. The CDR3 runs 11 residues. The germline CDR1 and CDR2 sequences are SQVTM and ANQGSEA. The CDR3 reads CSVVGEDGYTF.

V and J are TRBV6-5 and TRBJ1-2. This CDR3 spans 14 amino acids. Germline V CDR1 and CDR2: MNHEY, SVGAGI. The CDR3 sequence: CASSYTGRTYGYTF.

The J gene is TRBJ1-2, the V gene TRBV2. The CDR3 is made up of 13 amino acids. CDR1 and CDR2 (germline): SNHLY, FYNNEI. The CDR3 sequence is CASGAAALDGYTF.

The gene calls are TRBV7-2 and TRBJ1-1. CDR1 and CDR2 from the germline V gene are SGHTA and FQGNSA. The CDR3 is 13 residues long. The CDR3 loop reads CASGSEWNTEAFF.

The chain couples TRBV19 to TRBJ2-1; TCRdb lists TRBD1, though no DNA is available to test this call. This CDR3 is 15 amino acids long. CDR1 is LNHDA, CDR2 SQIVND, per germline (reference sequence). CDR3 amino acids: CASSMPPGAGGLTFF. Variable domain in full (rest from reference TRBV19 and TRBJ2-1): DGGITQSPKYLFRKEGQNVTLSCEQNLNHDAMYWYRQDPGQGLRLIYYSQIVNDFQKGDIAEGYSVSREKKESFPLTVTSAQKNPTAFYLCASSMPPGAGGLTFFGPGTRLTVL.

The chain is built from TRBV5-1 and TRBJ2-1; the TRBD1 assignment by TCRdb is unverifiable without DNA. Germline lookup yields CDR1 SGHRS and CDR2 YFSETQ. The CDR3 has 15 amino acids. The CDR3 loop is CASSYRDRGDNEQFF. Supplemented by reference TRBV5-1 and TRBJ2-1, the full variable domain reads KAGVTQTPRYLIKTRGQQVTLSCSPISGHRSVSWYQQTPGQGLQFLFEYFSETQRNKGNFPGRFSGRQFSNSRSEMNVSTLELGDSALYLCASSYRDRGDNEQFFGPGTRLTVL.

Here the CDR3 reads CSARSAAPGRERNTIYF. The chain carries TRBV20-1 and TRBJ1-3; TCRdb gives TRBD1 as the D gene, but with no DNA this cannot be confirmed. The germline gives CDR1 DFQATT, CDR2 SNEGSKA (reference sequence). The CDR3 totals 17 residues.

This chain connects TRBV4-2 to TRBJ1-3; TCRdb designates TRBD1, a call that cannot be tested without DNA. CDR1 is LGHNA, CDR2 YNFKEQ, per germline. The CDR3 has 14 residues. The CDR3 protein is CASSQVGRLYTIYF.

This chain connects TRBV28 to TRBJ2-3; TCRdb's assignment of TRBD1 cannot be checked, as there is no DNA. The CDR3 is 14 amino acids. Germline V gene lookup returns CDR1 MDHEN and CDR2 SYDVKM. CDR3 sequence reads: CASSSRTGSATQYF. The whole variable domain, filled in from reference TRBV28 and TRBJ2-3, reads DVKVTQSSRYLVKRTGEKVFLECVQDMDHENMFWYRQDPGLGLRLIYFSYDVKMKEKGDIPEGYSVSREKKERFSLILESASTNQTSMYLCASSSRTGSATQYFGPGTRLTVL.

The chain combines TRBV7-2 with TRBJ2-3. Germline CDR1 is SGHTA and CDR2 is FQGNSA. CDR3 length: 12 residues. The CDR3 here is CASRTSTDTQYF.

The rearrangement joins TRBV28 to TRBJ2-5. Germline lookup yields CDR1 MDHEN and CDR2 SYDVKM. This CDR3 comprises 13 residues. CDR3 in amino acids: CASSFGVGETQYF.

The chain is built from TRBV7-9 and TRBJ2-1. This CDR3 has 14 residues. Germline V gene sequence: CDR1 SEHNR, CDR2 FQNEAQ (reference sequence). This CDR3 reads CASSPRGPYTEQFF.

The chain carries TRBV29-1 and TRBJ2-5; without DNA, the TCRdb call of TRBD1 cannot be checked. The CDR3 is made up of 13 amino acids. Germline V gene lookup returns CDR1 SQVTM and CDR2 ANQGSEA. The CDR3 spells CSVQGGLDETQYF.

J is TRBJ1-1 and V is TRBV5-1; TCRdb indicates TRBD1, and absent DNA this call remains unverified. Per germline, CDR1 SGHRS and CDR2 YFSETQ. This CDR3 is built from 15 residues. The CDR3 sequence: CASSARPLGATEAFF.

The chain uses TRBV5-1 and TRBJ1-5. This CDR3 contains 15 residues. Germline CDR1 reads SGHRS; CDR2 reads YFSETQ. This CDR3 is CASSQQPDSNQPQHF.

The chain links TRBV9 to TRBJ2-3; TCRdb selects TRBD2, and the lack of DNA leaves this call unchecked. The CDR3 has 13 residues. Germline values: CDR1 SGDLS, CDR2 YYNGEE. The CDR3 reads CASSVNSLDTQYF.

J is TRBJ2-1 and V is TRBV7-8; TCRdb indicates TRBD2, and absent DNA this call remains unverified. The CDR3 covers 15 residues. Germline loops: CDR1 SGHVS, CDR2 FQNEAQ. The CDR3 sequence: CASSLRTSTYNEQFF. The full variable domain, completed using reference TRBV7-8 and TRBJ2-1, is GAGVSQSPRYKVAKRGQDVALRCDPISGHVSLFWYQQALGQGPEFLTYFQNEAQLDKSGLPSDRFFAERPEGSVSTLKIQRTQQEDSAVYLCASSLRTSTYNEQFFGPGTRLTVL.